The rows below give T cell receptor beta chains drawn from one sample of a study of CD4 T cell repertoires in COVID-19. Repertoires were generated with immunoSEQ multiplex PCR, while TCRdb's copy carries only in-frame clones and drops some. Of 8,400 or so clones listed, 84% are singletons. The sample here was effector memory CD4+ T cells from blood, taken before the COVID-19 pandemic. Receptors were obtained from a human donor who had COVID-19. Both conserved end residues are part of each CDR3. A D gene is named only where the DNA matches it firmly. Expanded clones get a size class; other rows say once, few or many, or leave the size out.

>TRBV9|TRBJ1-2|.|.
TGTGCCAGCAGCGTAATGGAGGCCTATGGCTACACCTTC
CASSVMEAYGYTF
>TRBV7-9|TRBJ2-1|.|TRBD2
TGTGCCAGCAGCTTAAGCGGGAGGGCTAATGAGCAGTTCTTC
CASSLSGRANEQFF
>TRBV4-1|TRBJ1-5|.|.
TGCGCCAGCAGCCAAGAAGGGAGGGCTAGCAATCAGCCCCAGCATTTT
CASSQEGRASNQPQHF
>TRBV19|TRBJ1-6|once|TRBD1
TGTGCCAGTGCTCTGGGACAGTATAATTCACCCCTCCACTTT
CASALGQYNSPLHF
>TRBV18|TRBJ1-2|.|TRBD1
TGTGCCAGCTCACCTACGGGACAGACAATACCTGGCTACACCTTC
CASSPTGQTIPGYTF
>TRBV28|TRBJ2-1|.|TRBD1
TGTGCCAGCAGTTCCGACAGGGCGAGCTCCTACAATGAGCAGTTCTTC
CASSSDRASSYNEQFF
>TRBV19|TRBJ1-2|.|.
TGTGCCAGTAGTTCAAAAAACAGGGACGCCTATGGCTACACCTTC
CASSSKNRDAYGYTF
>TRBV5-4|TRBJ1-4|.|.
TGTGCCAGCAGCTTGAGAATTACAAGGACATTTGCAACTAATGAAAAACTGTTTTTT
CASSLRITRTFATNEKLFF
>TRBV28|TRBJ1-2|.|.
TGTGCCAGCAGCGTGGGGTCTGAGGGCTATGGCTACACCTTC
CASSVGSEGYGYTF
>TRBV19|TRBJ1-2|.|.
TGTGCCAGTACCTTATCTACGGGGGGCTACACCTTC
CASTLSTGGYTF
>TRBV11-3|TRBJ2-5|.|TRBD2
TGTGCCAGCAGCAAGGGGACTAGCGGGAGGGTAGAGACCCAGTACTTC
CASSKGTSGRVETQYF
>TRBV14|TRBJ2-5|.|TRBD1
TGTGCCAGCAGCCAAGAGGACAGGGTTTCCTACGAGACCCAGTACTTC
CASSQEDRVSYETQYF
>TRBV5-1|TRBJ1-4|.|TRBD1
TGCGCCAGCAGCGCCGGGACAGCGGATGACGGTGAAAAACTGTTTTTT
CASSAGTADDGEKLFF
>TRBV29-1|TRBJ2-2|once|.
TGCAGCGTTGACGGGAATGCCGGGGAGCTGTTTTTT
CSVDGNAGELFF
>TRBV9|TRBJ2-1|.|TRBD1
TGTGCCAGCAGTATTGGGGGAACCAGGGGGTACAATGAGCAGTTCTTC
CASSIGGTRGYNEQFF
>TRBV27|TRBJ2-7|.|.
TGTGCCAGCAGTTGGACAAGATACGAGCAGTACTTC
CASSWTRYEQYF
>TRBV27|TRBJ2-2|.|TRBD1
TGTGCCAGCAACCTACAGGGGGCGGGCACCGGGGAGCTGTTTTTT
CASNLQGAGTGELFF
>TRBV6-6|TRBJ1-5|.|TRBD1
TGTGCCAGCAGTTTCGACAGGGACCAGCCCCAGCATTTT
CASSFDRDQPQHF
>TRBV30|TRBJ1-4|.|TRBD1
TGTGCCTGGAGTACCCCCGACAGGGGTGCTAATGAAAAACTGTTTTTT
CAWSTPDRGANEKLFF
>TRBV9|TRBJ2-1|.|.
TGTGCCAGCAGCCCGGACTACCTCTCCGTAGGGAATGAGCAGTTCTTC
CASSPDYLSVGNEQFF
>TRBV7-9|TRBJ2-1|.|TRBD2
TGTGCCAGCAGCCCAGGGAGGGACGGGAATGAGCAGTTCTTC
CASSPGRDGNEQFF
>TRBV11-1|TRBJ1-6|.|.
TGTGCCAGCAGCCCCGGGGGGCGTAATTCACCCCTCCACTTT
CASSPGGRNSPLHF
>TRBV7-8|TRBJ1-1|.|TRBD1
TGTGCCAGCAGCTACCGGACAGGGGGAGGCGTGAAGGACACTGAAGCTTTCTTT
CASSYRTGGGVKDTEAFF
>TRBV6-6|TRBJ2-3|.|TRBD2
TGTGCCAGCAGCCGAGGGAGCGGGAGTGTCGCGGATACGCAGTATTTT
CASSRGSGSVADTQYF
>TRBV19|TRBJ2-5|.|.
TGTGCCAGTAGTCCATTGGTAGGGGCGGCCGAGACCCAGTACTTC
CASSPLVGAAETQYF
>TRBV7-2|TRBJ2-7|.|TRBD2
TGTGCCAGCAGCCTCGTGGGGCTAGCGGACTACGAGCAGTACTTC
CASSLVGLADYEQYF
>TRBV4-2|TRBJ2-3|.|TRBD2
TGTGCCAGCAGCCAAGAGGAGCGGGGGGGCACAGATACGCAGTATTTT
CASSQEERGGTDTQYF
>TRBV6-4|TRBJ2-1|.|TRBD2
TGTGCCAGTGGGACTAGCGGTTCCCACGACTCCTACAATGAGCAGTTCTTC
CASGTSGSHDSYNEQFF
>TRBV5-6|TRBJ1-3|.|TRBD1
TGTGCCAGCAGCTGGCGGGGTTTACAGGGGCGTAGCTCTGGAAACACCATATATTTT
CASSWRGLQGRSSGNTIYF
>TRBV19|TRBJ1-2|.|TRBD1
TGTGCCAGTACCCAGACAGGGGGTGGATCTGGCTACACCTTC
CASTQTGGGSGYTF
>TRBV19|TRBJ1-1|.|.
TGTGCCAGTAGTATAATGTCGGGAACTGAAGCTTTCTTT
CASSIMSGTEAFF
>TRBV2|TRBJ2-5|.|.
TGTGCCAGCAGTGATCGTATGGGCCAGCCAGGGACCCAGTACTTC
CASSDRMGQPGTQYF
>TRBV28|TRBJ1-5|.|.
TGTGCCAGCAGCTACTCACAGGTATATCAGCCCCAGCATTTT
CASSYSQVYQPQHF
>TRBV16|TRBJ1-1|.|.
TGTGCCAGCAGTCATCAGGGGATAACTGAAGCTTTCTTT
CASSHQGITEAFF
>TRBV13|TRBJ1-4|.|.
TGTGCCAGCAGCTTAAGGCAGGGTGGTGAAAAACTGTTTTTT
CASSLRQGGEKLFF
>TRBV25-1|TRBJ2-2|.|.
TGTGCCAGCAGTGAATGGGCAGGGTCCGGGGAGCTGTTTTTT
CASSEWAGSGELFF
>TRBV6-5|TRBJ2-3|.|.
TGTGCCAGCAGCACCCCAGGGGATACGCAGTATTTT
CASSTPGDTQYF
>TRBV7-2|TRBJ2-1|.|TRBD1
TGTGCCAGCAGCACAGGGGTCTCCAATGAGCAGTTCTTC
CASSTGVSNEQFF
>TRBV9|TRBJ2-1|.|TRBD2
TGTGCCAGCAGCGTAGGACTAGCGGGAGGAGGAAGTGAGCAGTTCTTC
CASSVGLAGGGSEQFF
>TRBV5-1|TRBJ2-5|.|.
TGCGCCAGCAGCGTTCAACAGGCCGGGCAGACCCAGTACTTC
CASSVQQAGQTQYF
>TRBV30|TRBJ1-6|once|TRBD1
TGTGCCTGCGGACAGGATAATTCCCCCCTCCACTTT
CACGQDNSPLHF
>TRBV5-4|TRBJ1-6|.|.
TGTGCCAGCAGGGATATGGGGGGGAATTCACCCCTCCACTTT
CASRDMGGNSPLHF
>TRBV28|TRBJ2-7|.|TRBD2
TGTGCCAGCAACGGGTTGGGGACTAGCCTCCACGAGCAGTACTTC
CASNGLGTSLHEQYF
>TRBV19|TRBJ2-5|.|.
TGTGCCAGTAGTATCCTAAGGGGGACGGAAGAGACCCAGTACTTC
CASSILRGTEETQYF
>TRBV19|TRBJ2-2|.|.
TGTGCCAGTATAGGAGGGCCGGGCACCGGGGAGCTGTTTTTT
CASIGGPGTGELFF
>TRBV27|TRBJ1-3|few|.
TGTGCCAGCAGAGACGACGGGGAAGCTGGAAACACCATATATTTT
CASRDDGEAGNTIYF
>TRBV27|TRBJ2-1|.|TRBD2
TGTGCCAGCAGTTTATCGTTGGGGGGGGGTTACAATGAGCAGTTCTTC
CASSLSLGGGYNEQFF
>TRBV6-1|TRBJ2-7|few|TRBD2
TGTGCCAGCAGTTTCGGGACTAGCCCCTACGAGCAGTACTTC
CASSFGTSPYEQYF
>TRBV6-6|TRBJ1-2|few|.
TGTGCCAGCAGTTACTCGCAGGGATCCTATGGCTACACCTTC
CASSYSQGSYGYTF
>TRBV5-1|TRBJ2-2|few|TRBD1
TGCGCCAGCAGCTTGGATCTGGGACAGGGGAACACCGGGGAGCTGTTTTTT
CASSLDLGQGNTGELFF
>TRBV6-1|TRBJ2-1|.|TRBD2
TGTGCCAGCAGTGTCCAGGGGCGAGTGCGGGAGGGGAACAATGAGCAGTTCTTC
CASSVQGRVREGNNEQFF
>TRBV19|TRBJ1-1|.|.
TGTGCCAGTCGCCGAAGGGTAGGGGACACTGAAGCTTTCTTT
CASRRRVGDTEAFF
>TRBV28|TRBJ1-1|once|TRBD1
TGTGCCAGCAGTTTAAGGCAGGGGGCATCTGAAGCTTTCTTT
CASSLRQGASEAFF
>TRBV6-1|TRBJ1-1|.|.
TGTGCCAGCAGTTATGGCCGGAGGGGAACTGAAGCTTTCTTT
CASSYGRRGTEAFF
>TRBV30|TRBJ2-2|once|TRBD2
TGTGCCTGGAGTGGAATGGGACTAGCGGGAGATACCGGGGAGCTGTTTTTT
CAWSGMGLAGDTGELFF